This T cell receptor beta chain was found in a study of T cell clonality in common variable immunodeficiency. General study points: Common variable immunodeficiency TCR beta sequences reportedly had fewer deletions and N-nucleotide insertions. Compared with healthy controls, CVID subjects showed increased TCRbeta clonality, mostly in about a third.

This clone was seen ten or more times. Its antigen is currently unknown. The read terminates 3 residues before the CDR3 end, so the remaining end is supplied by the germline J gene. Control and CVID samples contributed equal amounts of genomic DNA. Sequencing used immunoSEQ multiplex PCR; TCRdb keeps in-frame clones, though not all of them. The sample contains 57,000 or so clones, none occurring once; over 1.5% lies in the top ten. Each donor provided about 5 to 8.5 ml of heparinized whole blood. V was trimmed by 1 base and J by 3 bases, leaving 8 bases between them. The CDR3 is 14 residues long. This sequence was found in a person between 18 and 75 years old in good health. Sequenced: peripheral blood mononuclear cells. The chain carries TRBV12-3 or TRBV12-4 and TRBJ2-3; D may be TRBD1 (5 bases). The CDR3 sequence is CASSLDRSTDTQYF. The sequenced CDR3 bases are TGTGCCAGCAGTTTAGACAGGTCAACAGATACG.